The 30 T cell receptor beta chains below were found in one sample sequenced in a study of Tregs in tolerant kidney transplant recipients. The repertoire was sequenced with immunoSEQ multiplex PCR; TCRdb's copy has only in-frame clones and lacks some. The data show 48,000 or so clones, and the top ten clones hold 0.7% to 0.95%. The starting material was CD4+ T cells from blood, obtained before the transplant. Source of these receptors: a human donor who received a combined kidney and bone marrow transplant.

As regards this clone: The read ends 3 residues early relative to the CDR3; the germline J gene fills the gap. The gene calls are TRBV2 and TRBJ2-3; 10 bases are shared with TRBD2. The CDR3 extends over 15 amino acids. Germline V CDR1 and CDR2: SNHLY, FYNNEI. J gave up 3 bases and V 3 bases, and 3 bases lay outside the gene matches. The CDR3 region is CASSDMGLATDTQYF. Incomplete CDR3 DNA: TGTGCCAGCAGTGATATGGGACTAGCGACAGATACG.

A note on this clone: The observed sequence ends 3 residues before the CDR3 terminus, with the missing tail filled in from the germline J gene. V and J are TRBV2 and TRBJ2-3, with D perhaps matching TRBD1 or TRBD2 (5 bases each). Germline V gene data show CDR1 as SNHLY and CDR2 as FYNNEI. The CDR3 has 12 amino acids. V was cut by 10 bases and J by 3 bases, with 11 bases left in between. CDR3 residues: CATPRGTDTQYF. The sequenced CDR3 bases are TGTGCCACCCCGAGGGGTACAGATACG.

As concerns this clone: The read terminates 3 residues ahead of where the CDR3 ends, so the germline J gene completes it. The rearrangement links TRBV7-2 to TRBJ2-7, with a tentative D call TRBD1 (6 bases). Trimming left V 5 bases short and J 2 bases short, with 13 bases between. Germline CDR1 SGHTA, CDR2 FQGNSA. The CDR3 is made up of 14 amino acids. The CDR3: CASSRTRGAYEQYF. CDR3 bases read: TGTGCCAGCAGCCGAACCAGGGGAGCCTACGAG.

As concerns this clone: The read gets to within 3 residues of the CDR3 end, and the germline J gene fills in the rest. The J gene is TRBJ2-1, the V gene TRBV19; D may be TRBD2 (5 bases). The germline V and J ends were trimmed by 6 bases and 0 bases, with 12 bases remaining between them. The CDR3 runs 15 residues. Germline V lookup: CDR1 LNHDA, CDR2 SQIVND (reference sequence). CDR3 protein: CASSTRLPSYNEQFF. CDR3 DNA (partial): TGTGCCAGTAGCACCAGACTACCCTCCTACAATGAG.

On this clone itself: The DNA ends 3 residues before the CDR3 does, and the rest of the CDR3 is filled in from the germline J gene. The gene calls are TRBV5-6 and TRBJ1-1; D possibly corresponds to TRBD1 (5 bases). Germline CDR1 reads SGHDT; CDR2 reads YYEEEE. V lost 4 bases and J 1 base, leaving 11 bases between the germline ends. CDR3 length: 14 amino acids. CDR3 bases read: TGTGCCAGCAGCCGGCCCGACAGGAACACTGAA. Its translation: CASSRPDRNTE. The full CDR3 protein reads CASSRPDRNTEAFF.

With regard to this clone: The read halts 3 residues ahead of the CDR3 end, with the missing end drawn from the germline J gene. This chain joins TRBV6-4 and TRBJ1-5, with D perhaps TRBD1 (5 bases). Germline V lookup: CDR1 MRHNA, CDR2 SNTAGT. Deletions cut 2 bases from V and 5 bases from J, with 13 bases between. The CDR3 is 15 residues long. CDR3 DNA (partial): TGTGCCAGCAGTGACAAGAGGGGAGGTGATCAGCCC. It translates to CASSDKRGGDQP. The CDR3 in full is CASSDKRGGDQPQHF.

As to this clone: The CDR3 end is not reached by the read, which stops 3 residues before it; the germline J gene fills it in. The chain is built from TRBV19 and TRBJ2-7, with D perhaps matching TRBD1 (6 bases). V lost 6 bases to trimming and J lost 2 bases, with 20 bases between them. Per the germline V gene, CDR1 is LNHDA and CDR2 is SQIVND (reference sequence). The CDR3 runs to 16 residues. CDR3 residues: CASSTSGVLSTYEQYF. The part of the CDR3 DNA that was read is TGTGCCAGTAGCACCTCAGGGGTCTTGTCGACCTACGAG.

Notes on this clone: The read gets to within 3 residues of the CDR3 end, and the germline J gene fills in the rest. J is TRBJ2-3 and V is TRBV5-1; 8 bases line up with TRBD1. This CDR3 is 16 amino acids long. The germline gives CDR1 SGHRS, CDR2 YFSETQ. With 2 bases clipped from V and 3 bases from J, the junction kept 8 bases outside the gene matches. CDR3 region: CASSFRPQGATDTQYF. The sequenced part of the CDR3 DNA is TGCGCCAGCAGCTTTAGGCCGCAGGGGGCGACAGATACG.

A remark on this clone: Read sequence stops 3 residues before the CDR3 end, and the germline J gene provides the missing end. The chain links TRBV20-1 to TRBJ2-7; 7 nucleotides match TRBD2. In germline, CDR1 is DFQATT, CDR2 SNEGSKA (reference sequence). J was trimmed by 2 bases and V by 6 bases; bases with no gene match: 10. The CDR3 spans 14 residues. The CDR3 region is CSALGMGGTYEQYF. The CDR3 bases that were read are TGCAGTGCCCTTGGGATGGGGGGGACCTACGAG.

Note on this clone: The read is 3 residues too short to cover the CDR3 end, so that end is filled in from the germline J gene. This chain links TRBV11-3 with TRBJ2-5, with a tentative D call TRBD1 (6 bases). CDR3 length: 15 residues. Germline V gene lookup returns CDR1 SGHNT and CDR2 YENEEA. With 1 base removed from V and 3 bases from J, the gap between germline ends came to 12 bases. The CDR3 loop is CASSLGVDRKETQYF. The covered CDR3 bases are TGTGCCAGCAGCTTAGGGGTGGACAGAAAAGAGACC.

On this clone: The DNA ends 3 residues before the CDR3 does, and the rest of the CDR3 is filled in from the germline J gene. The genes are TRBV19 and TRBJ2-1, with 7 bases identical to TRBD2. CDR1 is LNHDA and CDR2 is SQIVND in the germline V gene (reference sequence). The CDR3 covers 16 residues. The V segment lost 3 bases and the J segment 4 bases; nucleotides outside the gene matches: 9. The CDR3 DNA, read in part, is TGTGCCAGTAGTATTGGGGGAGCGGGGAGTTACAATGAG. It yields the protein CASSIGGAGSYNE. The entire CDR3 reads CASSIGGAGSYNEQFF. Full variable domain (remainder filled in from reference TRBV19 and TRBJ2-1): DGGITQSPKYLFRKEGQNVTLSCEQNLNHDAMYWYRQDPGQGLRLIYYSQIVNDFQKGDIAEGYSVSREKKESFPLTVTSAQKNPTAFYLCASSIGGAGSYNEQFFGPGTRLTVL.

Concerning this clone: The read is 3 residues too short to cover the CDR3 end, so that end is filled in from the germline J gene. The chain recombines TRBV18 with TRBJ2-7, with TRBD1 matching 7 bases. CDR1 is KGHSH, CDR2 LQKENI, per germline. V was pared by 3 bases and J by 3 bases, with 8 bases of the junction left unmatched. The CDR3 totals 15 residues. CDR3 in amino acids: CASSPTTGINYEQYF. Partial CDR3 DNA: TGTGCCAGCTCACCGACGACAGGGATAAACTACGAG.

About this clone: With the read ending 3 residues before the CDR3 end, the germline J gene is used to fill in that end. The chain has TRBV7-9 and TRBJ2-1; 9 bases agree with TRBD1. Germline V CDR1 and CDR2: SEHNR, FQNEAQ (reference sequence). This CDR3 is built from 14 residues. With 5 bases clipped from V and 8 bases from J, the junction kept 7 bases outside the gene matches. The CDR3 region is CASSLGTGYHEQFF. The CDR3 DNA, read in part, is TGTGCCAGCAGCCTCGGGACAGGGTACCATGAG. Looking up the rest from reference TRBV7-9 and TRBJ2-1 gives the full variable domain: DTGVSQNPRHKITKRGQNVTFRCDPISEHNRLYWYRQTLGQGPEFLTYFQNEAQLEKSRLLSDRFSAERPKGSFSTLEIQRTEQGDSAMYLCASSLGTGYHEQFFGPGTRLTVL.

Its frequency marks this clone as medium-sized. The read terminates 3 residues before the CDR3 end, so the remaining end is supplied by the germline J gene. V gene TRBV7-2 combines with J gene TRBJ2-7; the match to TRBD2 covers 9 bases. There are 17 residues in the CDR3. After removal of 0 bases from V and 0 bases from J, the junction contained 6 bases not matched to a gene. CDR1 is SGHTA and CDR2 is FQGNSA in the germline V gene. Incomplete CDR3 DNA: TGTGCCAGCAGCTTAGCGTCGAGCGGGAGGAGCTCCTACGAG. Translating it yields CASSLASSGRSSYE. The entire CDR3 protein is CASSLASSGRSSYEQYF.

About this clone: The read ends 3 residues shy of where the CDR3 ends; the end is completed using the germline J gene. The chain uses TRBV5-1 and TRBJ1-3; 11 nucleotides match TRBD1. The length of the CDR3 is 15 residues. Germline V gene lookup returns CDR1 SGHRS and CDR2 YFSETQ. The V and J ends lost 4 bases and 7 bases, in that order; junction bases with no gene match: 7. The CDR3: CASSPRDRGSNTIYF. The sequenced part of the CDR3 DNA is TGCGCCAGCAGCCCGAGGGACAGGGGGAGCAACACC.

With respect to this clone: Coverage ceases 3 residues before the CDR3 finishes, and the germline J gene fills in the end. This sequence joins TRBV11-2 and TRBJ2-1; TRBD2 matches at 8 bases. The CDR3 consists of 15 residues. In germline, CDR1 is SGHAT, CDR2 FQNNGV. V shed 5 bases and J 4 bases; nucleotides not matched to a gene: 7. CDR3 sequence: CASSAGLAEYNEQFF. CDR3 bases read: TGTGCCAGCAGCGCAGGACTAGCAGAGTACAATGAG. Full variable domain (missing parts from reference TRBV11-2 and TRBJ2-1): EAGVAQSPRYKIIEKRQSVAFWCNPISGHATLYWYQQILGQGPKLLIQFQNNGVVDDSQLPKDRFSAERLKGVDSTLKIQPAKLEDSAVYLCASSAGLAEYNEQFFGPGTRLTVL.

As to this clone: The observed sequence ends 3 residues before the CDR3 terminus, with the missing tail filled in from the germline J gene. V is TRBV6-2 or TRBV6-3 and J is TRBJ2-7; D gene uncertain. Per germline, CDR1 MNHEY and CDR2 SVGEGT. The CDR3 spans 13 residues. The germline V and J ends were trimmed by 2 bases and 4 bases, with 9 bases remaining between them. The DNA read from the CDR3 is TGTGCCAGCAGTTACCTTAAACTATACGAG. It encodes CASSYLKLYE. The complete CDR3 sequence is CASSYLKLYEQYF.

Concerning this clone itself: Sequencing ends 3 residues short of the CDR3 end; the germline J gene provides the rest. The chain uses TRBV7-3 and TRBJ2-7; 8 bases agree with TRBD2. CDR3 size: 14 residues. With 7 bases clipped from V and 0 bases from J, the junction kept 5 bases outside the gene matches. Germline V CDR1 and CDR2: SGHTA, FQGTGA. The CDR3: CASKPGGASYEQYF. The part of the CDR3 DNA that was read is TGTGCCAGCAAGCCGGGGGGGGCCTCCTACGAG.

About this clone itself: The CDR3 end is not reached by the read, which stops 3 residues before it; the germline J gene fills it in. V usage is TRBV23-1 and J usage is TRBJ2-1; D perhaps matches TRBD1 (5 bases). TRBV23-1 is an open reading frame whose function is uncertain. The germline V and J ends were trimmed by 0 bases and 5 bases, with 8 bases remaining between them. There are 14 residues in the CDR3. The part of the CDR3 DNA that was read is TGCGCCAGCAGTCAATCGGGGCGGAACAATGAG. This gives the protein CASSQSGRNNE. The whole CDR3 region reads CASSQSGRNNEQFF.

Comment on this clone: The read stops 3 residues short of the end of the CDR3; the missing end is completed from the germline J gene. This chain uses TRBV7-8 with TRBJ1-2, with a possible D match to TRBD1 (6 bases). CDR3 length: 14 amino acids. Germline V gene sequence: CDR1 SGHVS, CDR2 FQNEAQ. Trimming stripped 5 bases from V and 3 bases from J, with 13 bases between. This chain's CDR3 is CASSTRTAYYGYTF. The CDR3 bases that were read are TGTGCCAGCAGCACTCGGACAGCCTACTATGGC.

Concerning this clone itself: Sequencing ends 3 residues short of the CDR3 end; the germline J gene provides the rest. V and J are TRBV20-1 and TRBJ2-1; D unclear. Germline V gene data show CDR1 as DFQATT and CDR2 as SNEGSKA (reference sequence). The length of the CDR3 is 15 residues. The V end lost 5 bases, the J end lost 0 bases, and 14 bases lay between the germline ends. The CDR3 sequence is CSAPPRPTSYNEQFF. CDR3 bases read: TGCAGTGCTCCCCCTAGACCGACCTCCTACAATGAG.

In regard to this clone: The DNA ends 3 residues before the CDR3 does, and the rest of the CDR3 is filled in from the germline J gene. V usage is TRBV7-3 and J usage is TRBJ2-3, with 11 bases lining up with TRBD2. V shed 5 bases, J shed 5 bases, and the junction held 9 bases outside the gene matches. Germline CDR1 reads SGHTA; CDR2 reads FQGTGA. CDR3 length: 16 amino acids. Incomplete CDR3 DNA: TGTGCCAGCAGCCGACTAGCGGGGACCGTGGGAGATACG. It is translated as CASSRLAGTVGDT. The whole CDR3 sequence reads CASSRLAGTVGDTQYF.

On this clone: The read ends 3 residues before the CDR3 terminus; that terminus is restored from the germline J gene. The rearrangement uses TRBV5-6 and TRBJ2-3; 8 bases align to TRBD2. With 0 bases clipped from V and 7 bases from J, the junction kept 7 bases outside the gene matches. The CDR3 covers 15 residues. The germline V gene has CDR1 SGHDT and CDR2 YYEEEE. Incomplete CDR3 DNA: TGTGCCAGCAGCTTGGCTGGTCTAGCGGGTAATACG. Protein: CASSLAGLAGNT. In full, the CDR3 is CASSLAGLAGNTQYF.

Comments on this clone: The read is 3 residues too short to cover the CDR3 end, so that end is filled in from the germline J gene. The gene calls are TRBV30 and TRBJ1-4; 9 nucleotides line up with TRBD1. Germline trimming cut 4 bases from V and 7 bases from J; bases unmatched to any gene: 7. CDR1 is GTSNPN, CDR2 SVGIG, per germline (reference sequence). This CDR3 is built from 14 residues. The CDR3 bases that were read are TGTGCCTGGATGTCCGGACAGGGGCGTGAAAAA. Its protein is CAWMSGQGREK. The whole CDR3 protein is CAWMSGQGREKLFF.

Comment on this clone: Coverage ceases 3 residues before the CDR3 finishes, and the germline J gene fills in the end. The genes are TRBV7-9 and TRBJ2-7; D is unresolved. V gave up 2 bases and J gave up 3 bases, with 5 bases separating them. The CDR3 spans 12 residues. Germline CDR1 and CDR2: SEHNR and FQNEAQ (reference sequence). The sequenced CDR3 bases are TGTGCCAGCAGCTTATACAACTACGAG. This gives the protein CASSLYNYE. The entire CDR3 protein reads CASSLYNYEQYF.

Comment on this clone: The read comes to an end 3 residues before the CDR3 does, leaving the germline J gene to fill in the end. The rearrangement uses TRBV19 and TRBJ1-1, with 7 bases matching TRBD1. Per germline, CDR1 LNHDA and CDR2 SQIVND (reference sequence). V shed 5 bases and J 3 bases; nucleotides not matched to a gene: 9. The CDR3 consists of 15 residues. The CDR3 loop is CASSPQQGLDTEAFF. CDR3 DNA, as far as it was read: TGTGCCAGTAGTCCGCAACAGGGGCTCGACACTGAA.

A word on this clone: The CDR3 goes on 3 residues after the read ends, and that part is filled in from the germline J gene. The chain joins TRBV7-9 to TRBJ2-1, with a tentative D call TRBD1 (5 bases). Between the trimmed V and J ends, which lost 5 bases and 8 bases, there was a span of 19 bases. CDR1 is SEHNR, CDR2 FQNEAQ, per germline (reference sequence). This CDR3 spans 15 amino acids. CDR3: CASSPGFGLFDEQFF. CDR3 DNA (partial): TGTGCCAGCAGCCCAGGGTTTGGCTTATTTGATGAG.

The CDR3 here is CASTGDTQYF. The DNA read from the CDR3 is TGTGCCAGCACTGGCGATACG. The gene calls are TRBV2 and TRBJ2-3; D gene uncertain. Read coverage stops 3 residues before the CDR3 terminus; the germline J gene supplies the remainder. The CDR3 is 10 residues long. With 7 bases removed from V and 6 bases from J, the gap between germline ends came to 5 bases. Per the germline V gene, CDR1 is SNHLY and CDR2 is FYNNEI.

As concerns this clone: Read coverage stops 3 residues before the CDR3 terminus; the germline J gene supplies the remainder. The genes are TRBV20-1 and TRBJ1-4; 8 bases are a match to TRBD1. This CDR3 region has 14 residues. After removal of 0 bases from V and 8 bases from J, the junction contained 5 bases not matched to a gene. The germline V gene has CDR1 DFQATT and CDR2 SNEGSKA (reference sequence). CDR3 bases read: TGCAGTGCTAGAGAGGGGACAGGAGGGGAAAAA. Translating gives CSAREGTGGEK. The whole CDR3 protein is CSAREGTGGEKLFF.

Worth noting for this clone: Other nucleotide sequences in the sample specify the same CDR3. The part of the CDR3 DNA that was read is TGCAGTGCTAGAGGACTAGCGGACTACAATGAG. Translation: CSARGLADYNE. From start to end, the CDR3 is CSARGLADYNEQFF. The V gene is TRBV20-1, the J gene TRBJ2-1, with TRBD2 identical over 9 bases. The read comes to an end 3 residues before the CDR3 does, leaving the germline J gene to fill in the end. There are 14 residues in the CDR3. CDR1 and CDR2 from the germline V gene are DFQATT and SNEGSKA (reference sequence). V lost 1 base, J lost 3 bases, and 1 base stayed unmatched.